This TCR beta chain comes out of a study of T cell repertoires and HLA-DP antigens. At the level of the study: In vitro CD4+ alloreactivity was against HeLa-presented HLA-DP. Sorted CD137+CD4+ samples averaged around 200 ng DNA; pre-culture CD4+ samples, approximately 1,200 ng.

The data were produced by immunoSEQ multiplex PCR, yet TCRdb's version contains in-frame clones alone and is incomplete. This table holds about 73,000 clones, roughly 78% found once. Germline loops: CDR1 SGHTA, CDR2 FQGNSA. V lost 1 base and J lost 4, with 5 bases in between. CDR3 length: 13 amino acids. To note about this clone: What it binds is unknown.

Source material: CD4+ T cells from PBMCs. The chain combines TRBV7-2 with TRBJ1-3; no reliable D call. The source is a man in his sixties in good health and CMV-seronegative. In nucleotides, the CDR3 is TGTGCCAGCAGCTTAGTCCCGGGAAACACCATATATTTT. Amino acids: CASSLVPGNTIYF.